Below are 31 T cell receptor beta chains sequenced from a single sample in a study of T cells in Graves' hyperthyroidism and ophthalmopathy. RNA transcripts gave rise to amplified TCR beta CDR3 regions. The HTBI set primed first-round TCR CDR3 RT-PCR. A single record per CDR3 protein comes from TCRdb applying MiXCR to the multiplex PCR reads. The repertoire holds about 300,000 distinct CDR3 sequences, with about an eighth as singletons. The sequenced material came from blood. These receptors originate from a woman in her thirties with Graves' hyperthyroidism that later progressed to Graves' ophthalmopathy.

This clonotype was observed many times. The chain carries TRBV28 and TRBJ2-7, with 8 bases fitting TRBD2. V was clipped by 10 bases and J by 6 bases; unmatched bases: 26. Germline V CDR1 and CDR2: MDHEN, SYDVKM. The CDR3 contains 18 residues. CDR3 sequence: CATSQNPGRGLVRGEQYF. CDR3 nucleotides: TGTGCCACCAGCCAGAATCCGGGACGGGGACTAGTGCGAGGCGAGCAGTACTTC.

The chain carries TRBV10-1 and TRBJ2-1, with 9 bases that match TRBD2. V lost 2 bases to trimming and J lost 0 bases; unmatched junction nucleotides: 8. Germline V gene data show CDR1 as WNHNN and CDR2 as SYGVQD (reference sequence). CDR3 size: 18 residues. The CDR3 nucleotides read TGCGCCAGCAGTGAGACTAGCGGGCGACGAAGCTCCTACAATGAGCAGTTCTTC. Amino acids: CASSETSGRRSSYNEQFF.

In its sample, this clonotype was seen many times. The genes are TRBV30 and TRBJ2-3; D perhaps matches TRBD1 (5 bases). Between the trimmed V and J ends, which lost 7 bases and 0 bases, there was a span of 14 bases. This CDR3 region has 14 residues. CDR1 and CDR2 (germline): GTSNPN, SVGIG (reference sequence). The CDR3: CASKGPYSTDTQYF. For the CDR3, the DNA is TGTGCCTCCAAGGGGCCCTATAGCACAGATACGCAGTATTTT.

This clonotype was counted at least ten times. This chain links TRBV12-3 or TRBV12-4 with TRBJ1-2; the D gene is possibly TRBD1 (6 bases). Between the trimmed V and J ends, which lost 6 bases and 0 bases, there was a span of 14 bases. CDR3 length equals 15 residues. CDR3 region: CASRRAGQANYGYTF. Here the CDR3 DNA reads TGTGCCAGCAGGAGGGCGGGACAAGCTAACTATGGCTACACCTTC.

This clonotype has only a few counts. This chain connects TRBV6-1 to TRBJ2-3; D not resolved. Between the trimmed V and J ends, which lost 4 bases and 3 bases, there was a span of 8 bases. The germline V gene encodes CDR1 MNHNS and CDR2 SASEGT. The CDR3 consists of 13 residues. This CDR3 is CASSAPTTDTQYF. The CDR3 coding sequence is TGTGCCAGCAGTGCCCCGACTACAGATACGCAGTATTTT.

At least ten counts were recorded for this clonotype. The gene calls are TRBV7-3 and TRBJ2-1; TRBD1 aligns across 9 bases. V lost 5 bases to trimming and J lost 4 bases; unmatched junction nucleotides: 6. In germline, CDR1 is SGHTA, CDR2 FQGTGA. There are 15 residues in the CDR3. This CDR3 reads CASSERTGEYNEQFF. The CDR3 nucleotides are TGTGCCAGCAGCGAAAGGACAGGGGAATACAATGAGCAGTTCTTC.

This clonotype has a count of ten or more. CDR3 DNA sequence: TGTGCCAGCAGCGTAGCGGGGTGGGATGAGCAGTTCTTC. It specifies CASSVAGWDEQFF. The chain carries TRBV6-2 or TRBV6-3 and TRBJ2-1, with 8 bases fitting TRBD2. This CDR3 comprises 13 residues. Trimming took 6 bases from V and 8 from J; bases not matched to a gene: 6. Germline lookup yields CDR1 MNHEY and CDR2 SVGEGT.

This clonotype came up many times. Its ends do not fully match the called genes, so a read error is possible. The rearrangement joins TRBV12-3 or TRBV12-4 to TRBJ2-2; possibly TRBD1 for D (6 bases). This CDR3 is 15 amino acids long. The CDR3: CASNLQGPNTGELFF. DNA for the CDR3: TGTGCCAGCAATTTACAGGGACCGAACACCGGGGAGCTGTTTTTT.

This chain links TRBV5-6 with TRBJ1-2; D gene unclear. The ends were cut back, 1 base at V and 3 bases at J, with 16 bases in the middle. This CDR3 has 16 amino acids. The germline V gene encodes CDR1 SGHDT and CDR2 YYEEEE. The DNA of the CDR3 is TGTGCCAGCAGCTTGTCGGCAGAGACATGGGACTATGGCTACACCTTC. This translates into CASSLSAETWDYGYTF. The full variable domain, rest sourced from reference TRBV5-6 and TRBJ1-2, is DAGVTQSPTHLIKTRGQQVTLRCSPKSGHDTVSWYQQALGQGPQFIFQYYEEEERQRGNFPDRFSGHQFPNYSSELNVNALLLGDSALYLCASSLSAETWDYGYTFGSGTRLTVV.

This clonotype was picked up many times. CDR3 in amino acids: CASSRTSGGADTQYF. Here the CDR3 DNA reads TGTGCCAGCAGTAGGACTAGCGGAGGGGCAGATACGCAGTATTTT. The chain recombines TRBV2 with TRBJ2-3, with 10 bases matching TRBD2. Germline V CDR1 and CDR2: SNHLY, FYNNEI. This CDR3 has 15 amino acids. V was clipped by 5 bases and J by 4 bases; unmatched bases: 6.

This clonotype occurred many times. The rearrangement joins TRBV18 to TRBJ2-1, with D maybe TRBD1 (5 bases). Germline CDR1 and CDR2: KGHSH and LQKENI. The V and J ends lost 0 bases and 6 bases respectively, with 6 bases between them. The CDR3 is made up of 13 amino acids. In nucleotides, the CDR3 is TGTGCCAGCTCACCACCGGGGCTCAATGAGCAGTTCTTC. Protein sequence: CASSPPGLNEQFF.

This clonotype was observed at least ten times. The V and J genes are TRBV7-8 and TRBJ1-2; TRBD1 might be the D (5 bases). CDR3 size: 15 residues. Trimming removed 1 base from V and 4 bases from J, with 13 bases in between. The germline V gene has CDR1 SGHVS and CDR2 FQNEAQ. The CDR3 sequence is CASSLVPGNLYGYTF. For the CDR3, the DNA is TGTGCCAGCAGCTTAGTCCCAGGGAATCTCTATGGCTACACCTTC.

This clonotype has ten or more counts. The chain couples TRBV12-3 or TRBV12-4 to TRBJ1-1, with D perhaps TRBD1 (6 bases). This CDR3 is 15 amino acids long. V dropped 5 bases and J dropped 8 bases, with 21 bases sitting between them. CDR3 in DNA: TGTGCCAGCAGTCCCTTCCGGGTAGGGGGACGGGAAGCTTTCTTT. Translated: CASSPFRVGGREAFF.

In this sample, this clonotype turned up many times. V is TRBV20-1 and J is TRBJ2-1; maybe TRBD1 (6 bases). Germline V gives CDR1 DFQATT, CDR2 SNEGSKA (reference sequence). The CDR3 extends over 15 amino acids. V was shortened by 5 bases and J by 5 bases, with 19 bases between the two germline ends. The CDR3 here is CSAQGTKGKHNEQFF. CDR3 coding DNA: TGCAGTGCTCAGGGGACAAAGGGGAAACACAATGAGCAGTTCTTC.

This clonotype was seen many times. This chain uses TRBV2 with TRBJ2-1; D ambiguous. CDR1 and CDR2 from the germline V gene are SNHLY and FYNNEI. With 2 bases removed from V and 4 bases from J, the gap between germline ends came to 6 bases. This CDR3 spans 13 amino acids. The CDR3, as DNA: TGTGCCAGCAGTGAACACCAATACAATGAGCAGTTCTTC. Amino acids: CASSEHQYNEQFF.

The chain combines TRBV28 with TRBJ2-3; 14 bases fit TRBD2. This CDR3 is built from 20 residues. With V trimmed by 2 bases and J by 4 bases, 14 bases remained unmatched. CDR1 and CDR2 (germline): MDHEN, SYDVKM. The DNA of the CDR3 is TGTGCCAGCAGTTTAGGGCGAGGATGGACTAGCGGGAGGATCCCAGATACGCAGTATTTT. Protein: CASSLGRGWTSGRIPDTQYF.

This clonotype was seen at least ten times. The gene calls are TRBV2 and TRBJ2-7; D may be TRBD2 (5 bases). The CDR3 spans 13 residues. Germline CDR1 and CDR2: SNHLY and FYNNEI. The germline V and J ends were trimmed by 6 bases and 6 bases, with 15 bases remaining between them. CDR3 residues: CASRTTTLGEQYF. The CDR3 coding sequence is TGTGCCAGCAGGACTACGACCCTGGGCGAGCAGTACTTC.

This clonotype was recorded a few times. This sequence joins TRBV6-5 and TRBJ2-7; 8 bases agree with TRBD1. V trimming: 2 bases; J trimming: 6 bases; junction bases outside the gene matches: 12. Germline CDR1 is MNHEY and CDR2 is SVGAGI. The CDR3 loop spans 16 amino acids. The CDR3: CASSYLGQGGNGEQYF. The CDR3 coding sequence is TGTGCCAGCAGTTACCTTGGACAGGGAGGCAATGGCGAGCAGTACTTC.

This clonotype was observed many times. J is TRBJ1-5 and V is TRBV19; no clear D. CDR1 and CDR2 from the germline V gene are LNHDA and SQIVND (reference sequence). Trimming left V 5 bases short and J 3 bases short, with 17 bases between. The CDR3 has 16 amino acids. Here the CDR3 DNA reads TGTGCCAGTAGTGCCTCTAATCAAGGGTACAATCAGCCCCAGCATTTT. This gives the protein CASSASNQGYNQPQHF.

This clonotype occurred many times. The chain joins TRBV4-2 to TRBJ2-6; D could derive from TRBD1 or TRBD2 (5 bases each). Trimming shortened V by 6 bases and J by 3 bases, and 12 bases separated the two germline ends. The CDR3 runs 15 residues. Per germline, CDR1 LGHNA and CDR2 YNFKEQ. CDR3 DNA: TGTGCCAGCAGGGGGGTAGGTTTTGGGGCCAACGTCCTGACTTTC. Translated: CASRGVGFGANVLTF.

This clonotype was seen many times. This rearrangement joins TRBV27 to TRBJ2-3; possibly TRBD2 for D (6 bases). CDR3 size: 15 residues. Germline assignment: CDR1 MNHEY and CDR2 SMNVEV (reference sequence). The V end was cut by 2 bases, the J end by 1 base, with 10 bases between. CDR3 in amino acids: CASSLSREGTDTQYF. The CDR3 DNA reads TGTGCCAGCAGTTTAAGCAGGGAGGGCACAGATACGCAGTATTTT.

This clonotype was seen only once. A much more abundant neighbour one base away suggests this may be a read error. J is TRBJ2-1 and V is TRBV28, with a possible D match to TRBD2 (5 bases). CDR3 length: 15 amino acids. The germline gives CDR1 MDHEN, CDR2 SYDVKM. CDR3 DNA sequence: TGTGCCAGCACCGCGGCAAGCGGAACCTACAATGAGCAGTCCTTC. The encoded protein is CASTAASGTYNEQSF.

This clonotype was counted ten times or more. V gene TRBV27 combines with J gene TRBJ1-2; possible D gene TRBD1, 5 bases. This CDR3 has 13 residues. Germline CDR1 reads MNHEY; CDR2 reads SMNVEV (reference sequence). V was pared by 2 bases and J by 3 bases, with 7 bases between. The CDR3 DNA follows: TGTGCCAGCAGTTTAGGGGGTCACTATGGCTACACCTTC. Amino acid sequence: CASSLGGHYGYTF.

This clonotype was recorded once. The chain carries TRBV5-1 and TRBJ2-4, with a weak D call TRBD2 (5 bases). Germline-derived CDR1 and CDR2 are SGHRS and YFSETQ. Between the trimmed V and J ends, which lost 1 base and 10 bases, there was a span of 15 bases. This CDR3 is built from 14 residues. CDR3 protein: CASSLSGGSLIQYF. In nucleotides, the CDR3 is TGCGCCAGCAGCTTGTCTGGTGGGAGCCTTATTCAGTACTTC.

This clonotype appeared many times. This sequence joins TRBV20-1 and TRBJ2-7; D may be TRBD1 (5 bases). V was cut by 1 base and J by 7 bases, with 14 bases left in between. Germline CDR1 reads DFQATT; CDR2 reads SNEGSKA (reference sequence). CDR3 length: 13 residues. CDR3 in amino acids: CSARAPQAKEQYF. The CDR3 region has the DNA TGCAGTGCTAGAGCCCCACAGGCGAAGGAGCAGTACTTC.

This clonotype came up many times. The chain joins TRBV12-3 or TRBV12-4 to TRBJ1-5, with a weak D call TRBD1 (5 bases). With 5 bases removed from V and 7 bases from J, the gap between germline ends came to 15 bases. The CDR3 totals 14 residues. The CDR3 nucleotides read TGTGCCAGCAGTCCCCCCGCAGGGTCGCAGCCCCAGCATTTT. This gives the protein CASSPPAGSQPQHF.

This clonotype was detected ten times or more. The CDR3 DNA follows: TGTGCCAGCAGCTGGGCTAGCGGCACTCGAAGCTCCTACAATGAGCAGTTCTTC. Translated, it gives CASSWASGTRSSYNEQFF. The rearrangement links TRBV11-2 to TRBJ2-1; 7 nucleotides line up with TRBD2. Trimming removed 4 bases from V and 0 bases from J; junction bases left unmatched: 12. CDR3 length equals 18 residues. Germline-derived CDR1 and CDR2 are SGHAT and FQNNGV. Looking up the rest from reference TRBV11-2 and TRBJ2-1 gives the full variable domain: EAGVAQSPRYKIIEKRQSVAFWCNPISGHATLYWYQQILGQGPKLLIQFQNNGVVDDSQLPKDRFSAERLKGVDSTLKIQPAKLEDSAVYLCASSWASGTRSSYNEQFFGPGTRLTVL.

The chain is built from TRBV7-2 and TRBJ2-1, with no clear D. This CDR3 spans 15 amino acids. V lost 5 bases and J lost 1, with 12 bases in between. Germline loops: CDR1 SGHTA, CDR2 FQGNSA. The CDR3, as DNA: TGTGCCAGCAGCCCCTCGGCCCAGTCCTACAATGAGCAGTTCTTC. Protein sequence: CASSPSAQSYNEQFF.

This clonotype was detected many times. The V call is TRBV2, the J call TRBJ1-4; D may be TRBD1 (5 bases). Germline V gene lookup returns CDR1 SNHLY and CDR2 FYNNEI. The V end was cut by 4 bases, the J end by 0 bases, with 9 bases between. The CDR3 runs 15 residues. CDR3 region: CASSGGRTTNEKLFF. CDR3 in DNA: TGTGCCAGCAGTGGGGGACGGACAACTAATGAAAAACTGTTTTTT. The full variable domain, in which reference TRBV2 and TRBJ1-4 provide the parts outside the CDR3, is EPEVTQTPSHQVTQMGQEVILRCVPISNHLYFYWYRQILGQKVEFLVSFYNNEISEKSEIFDDQFSVERPDGSNFTLKIRSTKLEDSAMYFCASSGGRTTNEKLFFGSGTQLSVL.

This clonotype appeared many times. V gene TRBV5-1 combines with J gene TRBJ2-2; no firm D call. This CDR3 contains 13 residues. Trimming removed 0 bases at V and 3 bases at J, with 3 bases between. Germline CDR1 reads SGHRS; CDR2 reads YFSETQ. The CDR3 DNA is TGCGCCAGCAGCTTGGTGGACACCGGGGAGCTGTTTTTT. Translation: CASSLVDTGELFF.

The V gene is TRBV19, the J gene TRBJ2-1, with 13 bases fitting TRBD2. V gave up 6 bases and J gave up 8 bases; unmatched junction bases: 7. Germline V gene data show CDR1 as LNHDA and CDR2 as SQIVND (reference sequence). The CDR3 consists of 15 residues. CDR3 nucleotides: TGTGCCAGTAGACCCCCGGGACTAGCGGGGTATGAGCAGTTCTTC. Translating it yields CASRPPGLAGYEQFF.